This entry describes one TCR beta chain. This same CDR3 is encoded by further DNA sequences in the sample. All of the donors resided in Nashville, Tennessee, and each was a Caucasian adult. The CDR3 runs to 15 residues. V lost 0 bases, J lost 3 bases, and 10 bases lay in between. Germline lookup yields CDR1 SGHRS and CDR2 YFSETQ. This sample stems from a study of shared clonotypes between healthy human individuals. Here immunoSEQ multiplex PCR was the method, and the copy in TCRdb shows in-frame clones only, minus some. Found here are about 1.1 million clones, 70% to 85% of them singletons; the top ten hold about 0.94%.

The sequence was obtained from a man between 18 and 35 years old in good health. Some clones in this sample may be carry-over from other donors' samples. This chain joins TRBV5-1 and TRBJ1-5; possibly TRBD1 for D (6 bases). Sequenced: memory CD4+ T cells from PBMCs. Subset described: CD45RA-negative fraction. The CDR3 DNA is TGCGCCAGCAGCTTGGAGGGGGGTACCAATCAGCCCCAGCATTTT. It translates to CASSLEGGTNQPQHF.